This T cell receptor beta chain was recovered during a study of blood T cell repertoires in COVID-19. Study background: The United States, Italy and Spain were the sources of the acute and convalescent COVID-19 samples. T cells, B-cell-depleted T cells, or PBMCs provided the cDNA or gDNA that served as material.

CDR1 and CDR2 (germline): MNHNS, SASEGT. With V trimmed by 1 base and J by 6 bases, 3 bases remained unmatched. The CDR3 extends over 14 amino acids. Followed over time, Seattle patients had been enrolled while infection was active. In the authors' workflow: For nucleated cells, counts were estimated from reference gene primer amplification. Using immunoSEQ multiplex PCR, the repertoire was profiled, and TCRdb retains in-frame clones only, with some absent. V, J and clone size were drawn from that table, and D and trimming were deduced from the DNA. The sample consists of under 200,000 clones, around nine tenths of them appearing once.

The chain couples TRBV6-1 to TRBJ2-1; 7 nucleotides line up with TRBD1. The TCR sequence derives from a woman in her 70s with COVID-19, enrolled during active disease. What was sequenced was peripheral blood. CDR3 nucleotides: TGTGCCAGCAGTGAAGACAGGGGCCTCAATGAGCAGTTCTTC. This sequence encodes CASSEDRGLNEQFF.